This TCR beta chain was found in a study of brain T cells in children with intractable seizures. The time point here: blood from clinic visit 5 months post-surgery; TSC patient then seizure free. This clone showed up many times. The antigen is not known. Study-level points and caveats: Pre-surgery blood may have been undersampled, hiding some clones.

Clones were sequenced by immunoSEQ multiplex PCR, and TCRdb holds only the in-frame ones, with some missing. This table holds about 340,000 clones, 93% found once. The CDR3 sequence is 12 residues long. V was pared by 6 bases and J by 7 bases, with 5 bases of the junction left unmatched. In germline, CDR1 is MNHEY, CDR2 SVGEGT. This sequence originates from a boy younger than two with tuberous sclerosis and intractable seizures. The chain combines TRBV6-2 or TRBV6-3 with TRBJ1-2; TRBD1 matches 7 bases. The input for sequencing was peripheral blood, taken more than 4 months after surgery. In nucleotides, the CDR3 is TGTGCCAGCAGCCGAGGGGGCCGTGGCTACACCTTC. Its protein product is CASSRGGRGYTF.